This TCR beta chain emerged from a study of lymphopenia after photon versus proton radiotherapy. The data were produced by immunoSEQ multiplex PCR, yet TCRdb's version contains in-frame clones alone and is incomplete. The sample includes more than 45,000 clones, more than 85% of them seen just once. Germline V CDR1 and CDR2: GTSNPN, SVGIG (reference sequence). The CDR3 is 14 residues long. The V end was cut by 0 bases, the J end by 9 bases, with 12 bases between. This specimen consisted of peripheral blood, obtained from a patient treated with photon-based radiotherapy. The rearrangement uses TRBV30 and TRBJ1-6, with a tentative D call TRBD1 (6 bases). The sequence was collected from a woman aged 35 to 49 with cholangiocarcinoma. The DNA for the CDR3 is TGTGCCTGGAGTGTGGGGCAGGGGAGTTCACCCCTCCACTTT. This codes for CAWSVGQGSSPLHF.